Here is one TCR beta chain with its context. This specimen comes from a study of T cell clones after liver transplantation. Across the whole study: At least one year of complete immunosuppression withdrawal without enzymes over twice normal defined tolerance.

Trimming removed 6 bases from V and 5 bases from J; junction bases left unmatched: 7. The CDR3 is 15 residues long. The germline CDR1 and CDR2 sequences are KGHSH and LQKENI. Sorting of unstimulated PBMCs yielded separate CD3+CD4+ and CD3+CD8+ fractions. Profiling relied on immunoSEQ multiplex PCR, and the TCRdb table lists in-frame clones only, not all of them. The repertoire holds 45,000 to 55,000 clones, with around 84% as singletons. The sequencing used CD4+ T cells from blood, collected before liver transplant. This sequence originates from a human donor who received a liver transplant. The rearrangement uses TRBV18 and TRBJ2-3; the match to TRBD1 covers 11 bases. In DNA form, the CDR3 reads TGTGCCAGCTCGCGGGACAGGGGGGCTGGAGATACGCAGTATTTT. This codes for CASSRDRGAGDTQYF.